This entry concerns a single TCR beta chain. Antigen: not known. This CDR3 is built from 15 residues. The germline V gene has CDR1 MNHNS and CDR2 SASEGT. Trimming removed 0 bases from V and 1 base from J, with 9 bases in between. This sample is drawn from a study of OX40 agonist ivuxolimab in advanced cancers. Profiling relied on immunoSEQ multiplex PCR, and the TCRdb table lists in-frame clones only, not all of them. The sample lists around 68,000 clones, roughly 90% occurring once. Overall study results and limits: In the expanded peripheral T cells, antigen specificity was never determined.

The sample in question was CD4+ or CD8+ T cells sorted from blood, obtained in a trial of the OX40 agonist ivuxolimab. The receptor was derived from an adult with an advanced solid tumor such as melanoma, head and neck, liver or kidney cancer. This chain joins TRBV6-1 and TRBJ2-5, with D perhaps TRBD2 (6 bases). The CDR3 DNA sequence: TGTGCCAGCAGTGAAGCCGGGAGTCGCCAAGAGACCCAGTACTTC. Its protein is CASSEAGSRQETQYF.